A single sample is the source of the 4 T cell receptor beta chains below, sequenced in a study of blood T cell repertoires in COVID-19. Generated by immunoSEQ multiplex PCR, the TCRdb table keeps only in-frame clones and is missing some. The sample shows some 370,000 clones, roughly 90% of them seen only once. The sample was peripheral blood. All receptors come from a man aged 18 to 35 with active or convalescent COVID-19.

This clone was observed a handful of times. Mismatch with germline at one junction end may stem from a read error. The chain is built from TRBV28 and TRBJ2-7, with 9 bases identical to TRBD1. The CDR3 sequence is 12 residues long. CDR1 and CDR2 from the germline V gene are MDHEN and SYDVKM. CDR3 coding DNA: TGTGCCAGCTATGGGACAGGGAGACTTTGGGACTTC. This encodes CASYGTGRLWDF.

The chain has TRBV7-9 and TRBJ1-4, with 9 nucleotides matching TRBD1. CDR3 length: 15 amino acids. Germline CDR1 reads SEHNR; CDR2 reads FQNEAQ (reference sequence). The junction had 7 bases not matched to a gene; V was cut back by 4 bases and J by 7 bases. For the CDR3, the DNA is TGTGCCAGCAGCTCCAAAGGACAGGGGACTGAAAAACTGTTTTTT. This gives the protein CASSSKGQGTEKLFF. Together with reference TRBV7-9 and TRBJ1-4, the CDR3 gives the full variable domain: DTGVSQNPRHKITKRGQNVTFRCDPISEHNRLYWYRQTLGQGPEFLTYFQNEAQLEKSRLLSDRFSAERPKGSFSTLEIQRTEQGDSAMYLCASSSKGQGTEKLFFGSGTQLSVL.

This clone was seen more than once but under ten times. The chain couples TRBV28 to TRBJ1-1; 8 bases agree with TRBD1. This CDR3 has 15 residues. Germline CDR1 and CDR2: MDHEN and SYDVKM. Trimming removed 5 bases from V and 1 base from J; junction bases left unmatched: 6. CDR3 in DNA: TGTGCCAGCAGTCCCACCGGGACAGGGAACACTGAAGCTTTCTTT. Its translation is CASSPTGTGNTEAFF.

The CDR3 coding sequence is TGTGCCAGCAGTCTCCGCGGGGGGGCGCAGACCCAGTACTTC. This encodes CASSLRGGAQTQYF. The chain joins TRBV27 to TRBJ2-5; TRBD2 matches 9 bases. J was trimmed by 6 bases and V by 5 bases; bases with no gene match: 7. The length of the CDR3 is 14 residues. Germline V gene sequence: CDR1 MNHEY, CDR2 SMNVEV (reference sequence).